This entry is about one T cell receptor beta chain. Its target is not known. This sample is part of a study of cytomegalovirus exposure and HLA in healthy donors. General observations from the study: In a later analysis, productive TCRs from donors in an Asian-associated ancestry cluster reportedly carried fewer N-insertions than the cohort mean. Segments of the TCR beta V type were, in most cases, productive about 87% or about 30% of the time in an earlier analysis.

Germline V CDR1 and CDR2: MRHNA, SNTAGT. V lost 3 bases, J lost 6 bases, and 11 bases lay in between. The CDR3 consists of 13 residues. It was with 60 Vbeta and 13 Jbeta primers that the PCR ran. Using immunoSEQ multiplex PCR, the repertoire was profiled, and TCRdb retains in-frame clones only, with some absent. The sample contains approximately 130,000 clones, 65% to 80% of which appear only once. This clonotype originated in a man aged 25 to 40 in good health and CMV-seronegative. The gene calls are TRBV6-4 and TRBJ1-1, with D tentatively TRBD1 (6 bases). Sequencing input: PBMCs. The DNA of the CDR3 is TGTGCCAGCAGTGAAAGGGGGGGGTCTGAAGCTTTCTTT. This translates into CASSERGGSEAFF.